This T cell receptor delta chain was identified in a study of gamma-delta chains in newborns, infants, children. Study-level background: Microbial exposure reportedly drives polyclonal innate γδ T cell expansion after birth.

TCRdb re-processed the reads via CATT. The top ten clones hold 16% of a sample with a few thousand delta-chain clones, around 6.2% of them seen once. The origin of this receptor is a child who was a newborn, infant or young child, either healthy, febrile or measles-vaccinated (not recorded which). The source material was blood.

The DNA of the CDR3 is TGTGCCTGTGACACCGGGGGATACCACTCCTGGGACACCCGACAGATGTTTTTC. Translated, it gives CACDTGGYHSWDTRQMFF. The chain combines TRDV2 with TRDJ3; 9 bases are shared with TRDD3. Germline CDR1 and CDR2: GEAIGNYY and EKD. There are 18 residues in the CDR3. J lost 0 bases, V lost 0 bases, and 2 bases had no gene match.